The present entry profiles one TCR beta chain with its context. Its specific antigen is unknown. The record has no base qualities; no much larger clone is one base away. The data originate from a study of technical replicates of blood from several donors (dated by TCRdb to between 2016 and 2019). The library was obtained by the immunoSEQ multiplex PCR assay. Drawn from immuneACCESS, this table holds only the in-frame rearrangements with V and J called that TCRdb kept. Clones are partly lost; checked studies trace under half to an unresolved V gene and leave the rest unexplained. The sample table holds nearly 80,000 clones, of which about 92% were seen once. The top ten clones comprise about 0.41% of the sample. Sequencing was done on a sample of T cells isolated from PBMCs. The origin of this receptor is a human donor in good health.

The nucleotide sequence is given as TGTGCCAGCAGCTCCACCTGGGGGCCCAACACTGAAGCTTTCTTT. Translated, it reads CASSSTWGPNTEAFF. The V and J segments used are TRBV7-9 and TRBJ1-1, with TRBD1 perhaps the D gene, on 6 matching bases. The V end loses 4 bases and the J end loses 2 bases, and a stretch of 14 bases separates them. Its CDR3 holds 15 amino acids, cysteine through phenylalanine. Just CDR3 DNA is preserved here, 45 bases in frame from base 1. Reading the germline V gene (reference sequence) gives CDR1 SEHNR and CDR2 FQNEAQ.